This T cell receptor (beta chain) was sequenced during a study of graft-versus-host responses after intestinal transplantation. Overall study: Among the recipients, all got anti-thymocyte globulin induction and then tacrolimus and steroids for about 3 years.

Sequencing used immunoSEQ multiplex PCR; TCRdb keeps in-frame clones, though not all of them. The sample yields about 8,600 clones, 25% to 40% seen once. Responder cells that were proliferating and CFSE-low, both CD3+CD4+ and CD3+CD8+, were sorted after the reaction. The clonotype was recovered from a human patient who received an intestinal transplant. The material sequenced was alloreactive CD4+ T cells from a mixed lymphocyte reaction culture, taken before intestinal transplant. The sample's subset: CFSE-low proliferating T cells sorted from roughly six-day pre-transplant mixed lymphocyte reaction (GvH or HvG direction).

CDR3 sequence (DNA): TGTGCCAGCACAGCTCTGACCGTCAGGGATGAGCAGTTCTTC. It yields the protein CASTALTVRDEQFF. The chain is built from TRBV7-8 and TRBJ2-1; possibly TRBD1 for D (5 bases). Germline CDR1 is SGHVS and CDR2 is FQNEAQ. V lost 7 bases, J lost 8 bases, and 18 bases lay in between. The CDR3 is made up of 14 amino acids. The variable domain in full, with the rest retrieved from reference TRBV7-8 and TRBJ2-1, is GAGVSQSPRYKVAKRGQDVALRCDPISGHVSLFWYQQALGQGPEFLTYFQNEAQLDKSGLPSDRFFAERPEGSVSTLKIQRTQQEDSAVYLCASTALTVRDEQFFGPGTRLTVL.